The present T cell receptor (beta chain) was sequenced within a study of long-term antiretroviral therapy in people with HIV. At the level of the study: The oldest specimens predate the 2015 immediate-ART recommendation by about a decade. Study observations and caveats: Sampling of blood ran from the mid-2000s to the late 2010s, and older ART regimens were possibly in use.

Investigators performed immunoSEQ version v3.0 at survey level. Using immunoSEQ multiplex PCR, the repertoire was profiled, and TCRdb retains in-frame clones only, with some absent. Of under 20,000 clones in the sample, around four fifths were seen once. Every one of the donors gave at least one pre-ART PBMC sample and at least two post-ART PBMC samples. This CDR3 spans 13 amino acids. Germline CDR1 reads SEHNR; CDR2 reads FQNEAQ (reference sequence). Trimming removed 1 base at V and 2 bases at J, with 3 bases between. This clone is a singleton in its sample. The antigen is unknown. This TCR was sampled from a man aged 30 to 45 with HIV. Here the sequenced sample was unsorted PBMCs, taken 2.1 years before starting antiretroviral therapy. V usage is TRBV7-9 and J usage is TRBJ2-1; D unresolved. The CDR3 sequence: CASSLGAYNEQFF. As DNA, the CDR3 is TGTGCCAGCAGCTTAGGAGCCTACAATGAGCAGTTCTTC.